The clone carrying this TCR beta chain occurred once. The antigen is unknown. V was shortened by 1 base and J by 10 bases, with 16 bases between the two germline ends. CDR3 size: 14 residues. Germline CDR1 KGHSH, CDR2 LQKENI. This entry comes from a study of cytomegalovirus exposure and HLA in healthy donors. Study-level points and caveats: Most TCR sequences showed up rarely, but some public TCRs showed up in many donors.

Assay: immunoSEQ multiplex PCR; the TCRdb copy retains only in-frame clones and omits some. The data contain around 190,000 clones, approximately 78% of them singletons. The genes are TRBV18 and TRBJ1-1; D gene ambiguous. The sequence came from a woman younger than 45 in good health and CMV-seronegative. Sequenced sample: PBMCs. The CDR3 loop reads CASSPQPAPSGAFF. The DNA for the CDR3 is TGTGCCAGCTCACCACAGCCGGCCCCATCGGGAGCTTTCTTT.